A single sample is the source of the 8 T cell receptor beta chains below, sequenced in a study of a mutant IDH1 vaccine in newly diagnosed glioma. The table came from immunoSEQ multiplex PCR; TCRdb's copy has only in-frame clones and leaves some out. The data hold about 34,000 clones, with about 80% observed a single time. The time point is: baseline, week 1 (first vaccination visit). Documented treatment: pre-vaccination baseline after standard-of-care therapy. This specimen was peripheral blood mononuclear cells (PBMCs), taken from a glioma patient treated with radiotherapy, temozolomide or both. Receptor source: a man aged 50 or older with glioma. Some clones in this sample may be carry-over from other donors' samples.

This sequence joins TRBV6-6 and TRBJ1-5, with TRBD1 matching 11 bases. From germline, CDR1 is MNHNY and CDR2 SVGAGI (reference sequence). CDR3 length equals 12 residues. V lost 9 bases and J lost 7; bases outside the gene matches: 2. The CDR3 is CASGTGGQPQHF. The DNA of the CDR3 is TGTGCCAGTGGGACAGGGGGACAGCCCCAGCATTTT.

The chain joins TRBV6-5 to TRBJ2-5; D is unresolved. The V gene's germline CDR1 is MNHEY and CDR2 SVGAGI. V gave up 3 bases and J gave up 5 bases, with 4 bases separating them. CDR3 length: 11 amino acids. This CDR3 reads CASSYGETQYF. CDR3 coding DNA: TGTGCCAGCAGTTATGGGGAGACCCAGTACTTC.

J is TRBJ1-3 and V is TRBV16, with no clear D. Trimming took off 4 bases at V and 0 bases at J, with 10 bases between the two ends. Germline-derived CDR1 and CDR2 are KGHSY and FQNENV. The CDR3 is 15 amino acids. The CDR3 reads CASSLSRFSGNTIYF. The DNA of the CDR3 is TGTGCCAGCAGCCTTTCACGATTCTCTGGAAACACCATATATTTT. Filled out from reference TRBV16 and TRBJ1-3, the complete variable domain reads GEEVAQTPKHLVRGEGQKAKLYCAPIKGHSYVFWYQQVLKNEFKFLISFQNENVFDETGMPKERFSAKCLPNSPCSLEIQATKLEDSAVYFCASSLSRFSGNTIYFGEGSWLTVV.

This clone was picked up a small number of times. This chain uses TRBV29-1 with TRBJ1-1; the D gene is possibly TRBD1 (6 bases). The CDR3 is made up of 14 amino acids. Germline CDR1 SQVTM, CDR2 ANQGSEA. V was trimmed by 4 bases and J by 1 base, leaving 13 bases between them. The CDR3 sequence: CSVGFGGENTEAFF. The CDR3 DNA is TGCAGCGTTGGCTTTGGGGGCGAGAACACTGAAGCTTTCTTT.

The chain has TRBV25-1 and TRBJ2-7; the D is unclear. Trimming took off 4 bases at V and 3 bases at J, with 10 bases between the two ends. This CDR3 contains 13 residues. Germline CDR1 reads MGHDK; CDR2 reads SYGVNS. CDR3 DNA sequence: TGTGCCAGCAGTGGTTGGTCAAACTACGAGCAGTACTTC. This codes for CASSGWSNYEQYF.

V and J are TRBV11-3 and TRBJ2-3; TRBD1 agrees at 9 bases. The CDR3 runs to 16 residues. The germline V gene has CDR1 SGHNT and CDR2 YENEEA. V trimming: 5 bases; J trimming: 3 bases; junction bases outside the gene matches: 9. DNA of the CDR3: TGTGCCAGCAGCGAACGTGGACAGGGGCTTACAGATACGCAGTATTTT. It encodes CASSERGQGLTDTQYF.

This chain's CDR3 is CASTPTRMNTEAFF. Written as DNA, the CDR3 is TGTGCCAGTACCCCAACGCGTATGAACACTGAAGCTTTCTTT. This chain uses TRBV19 with TRBJ1-1; D is uncertain. Germline loops: CDR1 LNHDA, CDR2 SQIVND (reference sequence). This CDR3 has 14 residues. V was pared by 7 bases and J by 0 bases, with 12 bases between.

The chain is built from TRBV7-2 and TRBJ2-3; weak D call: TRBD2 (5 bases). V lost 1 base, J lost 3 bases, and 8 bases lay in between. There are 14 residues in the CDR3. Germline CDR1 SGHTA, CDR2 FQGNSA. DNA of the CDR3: TGTGCCAGCAGCTTAGGAGGGAGAACAGATACGCAGTATTTT. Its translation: CASSLGGRTDTQYF.